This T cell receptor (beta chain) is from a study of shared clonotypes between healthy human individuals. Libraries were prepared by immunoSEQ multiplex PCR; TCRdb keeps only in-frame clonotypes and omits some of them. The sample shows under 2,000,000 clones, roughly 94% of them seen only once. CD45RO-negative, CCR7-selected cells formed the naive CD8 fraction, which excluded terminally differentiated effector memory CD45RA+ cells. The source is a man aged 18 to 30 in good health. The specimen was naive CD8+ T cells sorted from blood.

This CDR3 reads CASSPSWKANTGELFF. CDR3 nucleotide sequence: TGTGCCAGCAGCCCCAGCTGGAAGGCGAACACCGGGGAGCTGTTTTTT. This chain connects TRBV14 to TRBJ2-2; unclear D gene. The CDR3 extends over 16 amino acids. Trimming removed 4 bases from V and 0 bases from J, with 12 bases in between. Germline V gene data show CDR1 as SGHDN and CDR2 as FVKESK. Complete variable domain (other parts from reference TRBV14 and TRBJ2-2): EAGVTQFPSHSVIEKGQTVTLRCDPISGHDNLYWYRRVMGKEIKFLLHFVKESKQDESGMPNNRFLAERTGGTYSTLKVQPAELEDSGVYFCASSPSWKANTGELFFGEGSRLTVL.